Given below is one TCR beta chain in context. The antigen is not known. The CDR3 spans 12 residues. The J segment lost 6 bases and the V segment lost 8 bases, leaving 4 bases of the junction unmatched. Germline loops: CDR1 MGHDK, CDR2 SYGVNS. The PCR contained 60 Vbeta and 13 Jbeta primers. Libraries were prepared by immunoSEQ multiplex PCR; TCRdb keeps only in-frame clonotypes and omits some of them. There are about 160,000 clones in the sample; over 70% occur only once, and around 3.2% lies in the top ten. This sample is part of a study of cytomegalovirus exposure and HLA in healthy donors. Study-wide background: As an earlier analysis found, about 200 million T cells yielded fewer than 130 million unique TCR beta sequences.

Overall study findings and caveats: Exclusion as indistinguishable affected some V segments, including TRBV6-2 and TRBV6-3. Based on reports, TCR beta sequences accurately predicted HLA-A and HLA-B alleles for most subjects. When analyzed later, the rates of TCR association showed variation by HLA locus, with DRB1 the most and HLA-C the fewest.

The chain uses TRBV25-1 and TRBJ2-1, with 7 bases aligning to TRBD2. The sequencing input was PBMCs. The TCR was taken from a woman aged 45-65 years in good health and CMV-seropositive. The CDR3 is CASGRGLNEQFF. For the CDR3, the DNA is TGTGCCAGCGGGAGGGGTCTCAATGAGCAGTTCTTC.